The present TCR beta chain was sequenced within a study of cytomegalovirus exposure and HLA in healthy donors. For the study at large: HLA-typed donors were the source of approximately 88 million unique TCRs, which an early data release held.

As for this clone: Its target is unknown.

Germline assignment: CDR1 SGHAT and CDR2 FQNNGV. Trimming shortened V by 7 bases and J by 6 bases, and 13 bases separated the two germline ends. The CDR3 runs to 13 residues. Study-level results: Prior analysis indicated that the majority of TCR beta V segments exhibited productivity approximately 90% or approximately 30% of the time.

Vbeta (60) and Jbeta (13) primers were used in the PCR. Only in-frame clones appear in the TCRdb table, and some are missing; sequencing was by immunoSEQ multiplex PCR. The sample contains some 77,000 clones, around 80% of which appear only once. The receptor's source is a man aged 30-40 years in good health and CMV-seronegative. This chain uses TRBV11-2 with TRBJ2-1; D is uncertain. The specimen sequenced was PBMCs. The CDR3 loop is CASIYESGNEQFF. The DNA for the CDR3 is TGTGCCAGCATCTACGAAAGTGGCAATGAGCAGTTCTTC.